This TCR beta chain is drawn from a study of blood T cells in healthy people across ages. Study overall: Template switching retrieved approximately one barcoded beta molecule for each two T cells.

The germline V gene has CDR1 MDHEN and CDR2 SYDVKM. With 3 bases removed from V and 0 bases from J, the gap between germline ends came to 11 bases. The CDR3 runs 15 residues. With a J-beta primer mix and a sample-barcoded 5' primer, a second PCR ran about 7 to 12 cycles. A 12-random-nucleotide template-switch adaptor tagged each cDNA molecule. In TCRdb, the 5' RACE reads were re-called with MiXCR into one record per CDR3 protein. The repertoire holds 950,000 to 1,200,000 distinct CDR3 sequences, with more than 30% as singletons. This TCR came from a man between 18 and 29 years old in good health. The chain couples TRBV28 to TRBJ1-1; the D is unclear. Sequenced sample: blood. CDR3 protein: CASSFSGLMNTEAFF. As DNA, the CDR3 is TGTGCCAGCAGTTTTTCCGGTCTAATGAACACTGAAGCTTTCTTT.